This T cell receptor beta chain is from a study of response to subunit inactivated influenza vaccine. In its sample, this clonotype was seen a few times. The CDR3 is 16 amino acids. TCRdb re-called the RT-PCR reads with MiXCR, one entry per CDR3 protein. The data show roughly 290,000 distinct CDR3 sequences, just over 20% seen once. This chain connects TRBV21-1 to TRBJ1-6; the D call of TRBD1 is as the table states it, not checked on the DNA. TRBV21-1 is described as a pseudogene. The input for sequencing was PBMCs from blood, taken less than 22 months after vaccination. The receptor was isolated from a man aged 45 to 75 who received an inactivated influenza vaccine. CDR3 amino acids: CASSKAAGQGASPLHF. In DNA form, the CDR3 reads TGTGCCAGCAGCAAAGCGGCGGGACAGGGGGCTTCACCCCTCCACTTT.